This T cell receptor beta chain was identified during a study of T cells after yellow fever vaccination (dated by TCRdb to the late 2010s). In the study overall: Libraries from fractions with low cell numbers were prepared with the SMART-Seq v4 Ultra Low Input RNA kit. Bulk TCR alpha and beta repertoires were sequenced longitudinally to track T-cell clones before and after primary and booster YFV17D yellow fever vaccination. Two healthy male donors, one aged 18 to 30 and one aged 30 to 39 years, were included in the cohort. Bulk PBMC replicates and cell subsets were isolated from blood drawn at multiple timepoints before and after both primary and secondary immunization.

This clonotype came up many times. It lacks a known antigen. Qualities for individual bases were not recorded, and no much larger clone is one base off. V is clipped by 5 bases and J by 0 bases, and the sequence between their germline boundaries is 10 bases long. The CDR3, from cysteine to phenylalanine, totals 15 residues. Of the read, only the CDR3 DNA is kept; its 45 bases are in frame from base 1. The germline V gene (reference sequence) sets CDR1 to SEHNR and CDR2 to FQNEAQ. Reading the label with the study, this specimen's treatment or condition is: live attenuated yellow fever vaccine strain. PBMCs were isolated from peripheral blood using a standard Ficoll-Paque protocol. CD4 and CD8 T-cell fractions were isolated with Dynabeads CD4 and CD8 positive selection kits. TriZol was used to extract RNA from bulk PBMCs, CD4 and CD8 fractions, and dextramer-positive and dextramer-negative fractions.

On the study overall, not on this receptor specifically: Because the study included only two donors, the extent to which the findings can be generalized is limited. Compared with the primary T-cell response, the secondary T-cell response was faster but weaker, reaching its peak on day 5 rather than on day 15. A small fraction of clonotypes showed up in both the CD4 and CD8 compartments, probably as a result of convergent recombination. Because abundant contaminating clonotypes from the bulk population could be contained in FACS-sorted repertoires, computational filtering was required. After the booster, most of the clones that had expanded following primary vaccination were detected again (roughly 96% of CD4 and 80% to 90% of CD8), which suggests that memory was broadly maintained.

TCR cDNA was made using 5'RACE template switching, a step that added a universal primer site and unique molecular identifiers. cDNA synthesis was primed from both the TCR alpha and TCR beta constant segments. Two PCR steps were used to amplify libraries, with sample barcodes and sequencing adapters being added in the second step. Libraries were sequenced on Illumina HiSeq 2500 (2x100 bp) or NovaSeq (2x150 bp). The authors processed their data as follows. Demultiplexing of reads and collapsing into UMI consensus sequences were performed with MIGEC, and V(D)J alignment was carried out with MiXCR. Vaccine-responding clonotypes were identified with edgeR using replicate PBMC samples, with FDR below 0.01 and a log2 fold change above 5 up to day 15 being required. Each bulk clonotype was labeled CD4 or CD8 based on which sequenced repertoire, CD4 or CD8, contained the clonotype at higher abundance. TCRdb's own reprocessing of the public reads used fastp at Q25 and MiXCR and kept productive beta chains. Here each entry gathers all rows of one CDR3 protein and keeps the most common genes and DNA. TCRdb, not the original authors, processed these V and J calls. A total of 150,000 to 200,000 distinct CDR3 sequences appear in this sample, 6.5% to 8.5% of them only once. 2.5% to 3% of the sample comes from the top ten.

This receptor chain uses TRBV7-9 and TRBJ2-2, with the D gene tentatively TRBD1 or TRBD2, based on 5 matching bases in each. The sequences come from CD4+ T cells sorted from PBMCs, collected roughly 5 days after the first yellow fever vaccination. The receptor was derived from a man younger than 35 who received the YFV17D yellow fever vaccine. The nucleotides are TGTGCCAGCAGCACGGGACCGGCGAACACCGGGGAGCTGTTTTTT. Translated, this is CASSTGPANTGELFF.